These 31 T cell receptor beta chains came from one sample sequenced in a study of neurological immune-mediated disorders. TCRdb reanalysed the 5' RACE reads using MiXCR and keeps one entry per CDR3 protein. The sample shows more than 15,000 distinct CDR3 sequences, roughly 15% of them seen only once. Sequencing was done on a sample of PBMCs. The receptors shown here come from a man in his 60s with HTLV-1-associated myelopathy (HAM/TSP).

This clonotype was seen ten or more times. The V and J genes are TRBV5-1 and TRBJ2-5, with TRBD1 matching over 9 bases. V gave up 4 bases and J gave up 5 bases; unmatched junction bases: 9. The CDR3 consists of 15 residues. Germline V gene data show CDR1 as SGHRS and CDR2 as YFSETQ. CDR3 amino acids: CASSTQQGALETQYF. The CDR3 DNA reads as TGCGCCAGCAGCACACAACAGGGGGCTCTGGAGACCCAGTACTTC.

This clonotype was counted ten times or more. The J gene is TRBJ1-2, the V gene TRBV20-1, with 10 bases fitting TRBD1. Germline V gene lookup returns CDR1 DFQATT and CDR2 SNEGSKA (reference sequence). The CDR3 runs to 15 residues. V lost 3 bases to trimming and J lost 2 bases; unmatched junction nucleotides: 6. The CDR3 protein is CSASGRQGANYGYTF. CDR3 bases: TGCAGTGCTAGTGGCCGACAGGGGGCCAACTATGGCTACACCTTC.

This chain joins TRBV20-1 and TRBJ1-5; 9 bases align to TRBD1. V trimming: 3 bases; J trimming: 5 bases; junction bases outside the gene matches: 11. Germline CDR1 is DFQATT and CDR2 is SNEGSKA (reference sequence). The CDR3 runs to 16 residues. CDR3 nucleotide sequence: TGCAGTGCTAGGAGGGGAACGGGACAGGGTTATCAGCCCCAGCATTTT. This sequence encodes CSARRGTGQGYQPQHF.

Many counts were recorded for this clonotype. The rearrangement uses TRBV5-1 and TRBJ2-1; 11 bases match TRBD2. Losses at the gene ends were 0 bases for V and 7 bases for J; bases not matched to a gene: 9. This CDR3 is 17 amino acids long. CDR1 and CDR2 from the germline V gene are SGHRS and YFSETQ. Written as DNA, the CDR3 is TGCGCCAGCAGCTTGGCTGCTAGCGGGGGGCCGGGAAATGAGCAGTTCTTC. This gives the protein CASSLAASGGPGNEQFF.

V and J are TRBV18 and TRBJ2-2; D may be TRBD1 (6 bases). Germline V gene sequence: CDR1 KGHSH, CDR2 LQKENI. Trimming pared 8 bases from V and 1 base from J, leaving 8 bases between. The CDR3 loop spans 13 amino acids. The CDR3 protein is CASEGQNTGELFF. CDR3 DNA: TGTGCCAGCGAGGGACAGAACACCGGGGAGCTGTTTTTT.

The chain combines TRBV10-3 with TRBJ2-7, with TRBD1 as a possible D gene (6 bases). Germline V gives CDR1 ENHRY, CDR2 SYGVKD. V was trimmed by 5 bases and J by 4 bases, leaving 12 bases between them. CDR3 length: 13 amino acids. CDR3 loop: CAISPGDMYEQYF. The CDR3 DNA reads as TGTGCCATCAGTCCAGGGGACATGTACGAGCAGTACTTC.

This clonotype was counted many times. This chain joins TRBV6-6 and TRBJ1-2, with D tentatively TRBD1 (5 bases). V lost 6 bases, J lost 4 bases, and 21 bases lay in between. The CDR3 runs to 16 residues. CDR1 is MNHNY and CDR2 is SVGAGI in the germline V gene (reference sequence). The CDR3 protein is CASSPLIGTSFYGYTF. The CDR3 DNA follows: TGTGCCAGCAGCCCATTAATAGGGACCTCCTTCTATGGCTACACCTTC.

This clonotype was detected ten times or more. The chain links TRBV7-2 to TRBJ2-7; the D gene could be TRBD1 or TRBD2 (5 bases each). This CDR3 contains 16 residues. Germline V gene data show CDR1 as SGHTA and CDR2 as FQGNSA. Trimming took 2 bases from V and 2 from J, leaving 16 bases between them. This CDR3 is CASSLSSGTPAYEQYF. In DNA, the CDR3 is TGTGCCAGCAGCTTATCCTCCGGGACCCCCGCCTACGAGCAGTACTTC.

The rearrangement links TRBV7-8 to TRBJ1-4, with a tentative D call TRBD1 (5 bases). Germline CDR1 and CDR2: SGHVS and FQNEAQ. The CDR3 contains 19 residues. The V end lost 3 bases, the J end lost 7 bases, and 27 bases lay between the germline ends. The CDR3 here is CASSLPIARLGEFSEKLFF. CDR3 DNA: TGTGCCAGCAGCTTGCCAATTGCGCGGCTAGGGGAGTTTAGTGAAAAACTGTTTTTT.

This clonotype came up many times. The rearrangement links TRBV5-6 to TRBJ1-3, with a possible D match to TRBD1 (6 bases). Germline-derived CDR1 and CDR2 are SGHDT and YYEEEE. Trimming cost V 3 bases and J 0 bases, with 10 bases left between them. The CDR3 runs 15 residues. The CDR3 DNA follows: TGTGCCAGCAGCTCCCGGGACACCTCTGGAAACACCATATATTTT. Translating it yields CASSSRDTSGNTIYF.

The sample holds many counts of this clonotype. The chain carries TRBV27 and TRBJ2-7, with no clear D. The ends were cut back, 2 bases at V and 0 bases at J, with 11 bases in the middle. Germline V CDR1 and CDR2: MNHEY, SMNVEV (reference sequence). The CDR3 is 15 residues long. The CDR3 DNA is TGTGCCAGCAGTTTACTCGCCAGGAGCTCCTACGAGCAGTACTTC. It translates to CASSLLARSSYEQYF.

In its sample, this clonotype was seen many times. V is TRBV7-9 and J is TRBJ1-3, with 7 bases fitting TRBD1. This CDR3 has 16 residues. Per the germline V gene, CDR1 is SEHNR and CDR2 is FQNEAQ (reference sequence). V gave up 0 bases and J gave up 0 bases; unmatched junction bases: 2. The CDR3 DNA sequence: TGTGCCAGCAGCTTAGCGGGACAGTACTCTGGAAACACCATATATTTT. Residues: CASSLAGQYSGNTIYF.

This clonotype has a count of ten or more. The CDR3 bases are TGTGCCAGCAGCACCCGGGCATCAACTAATGAAAAACTGTTTTTT. It codes for CASSTRASTNEKLFF. The chain has TRBV7-2 and TRBJ1-4; no firm D call. The CDR3 totals 15 residues. CDR1 SGHTA and CDR2 FQGNSA come from the germline V gene. Trimming pared 5 bases from V and 0 bases from J, leaving 10 bases between.

This clonotype appeared many times. The V and J genes are TRBV7-8 and TRBJ2-5; D might be TRBD2 (5 bases). Deletions cut 5 bases from V and 1 base from J, with 11 bases between. The CDR3 extends over 14 amino acids. Germline assignment: CDR1 SGHVS and CDR2 FQNEAQ. This chain's CDR3 is CASSGSGVQETQYF. The CDR3 coding sequence is TGTGCCAGCAGCGGATCCGGGGTCCAAGAGACCCAGTACTTC.

This clonotype came up many times. The genes are TRBV20-1 and TRBJ2-2; D ambiguous. Trimming pared 5 bases from V and 5 bases from J, leaving 18 bases between. The CDR3 extends over 15 amino acids. CDR1 is DFQATT and CDR2 is SNEGSKA in the germline V gene (reference sequence). CDR3 in DNA: TGCAGTGCTCCTGACGTACTACGAGGAACCGGGGAGCTGTTTTTT. It encodes CSAPDVLRGTGELFF.

Within the sample, this clonotype is medium-sized. The chain links TRBV20-1 to TRBJ2-7; a possible D gene is TRBD2 (6 bases). Germline assignment: CDR1 DFQATT and CDR2 SNEGSKA (reference sequence). V shed 3 bases and J shed 6 bases, with 15 bases lying between them. This CDR3 has 13 residues. The CDR3 DNA reads TGCAGTGCTAGGAGGGTCCTAGCGCTCGAGCAGTACTTC. Translated: CSARRVLALEQYF.

This sequence joins TRBV11-2 and TRBJ1-6; D not certain. Germline assignment: CDR1 SGHAT and CDR2 FQNNGV. The length of the CDR3 is 12 residues. V shed 6 bases and J shed 4 bases, with 4 bases lying between them. CDR3: CASREYNSPLHF. The CDR3 coding sequence is TGTGCCAGCAGGGAGTATAATTCACCCCTCCACTTT.

In its sample, this clonotype is medium-sized. V and J are TRBV12-3 or TRBV12-4 and TRBJ2-2; the D is unclear. V was shortened by 1 base and J by 0 bases, with 9 bases between the two germline ends. This CDR3 is built from 16 residues. The CDR3 DNA reads as TGTGCCAGCAGTTTAGATGCCAGAACGAACACCGGGGAGCTGTTTTTT. This translates into CASSLDARTNTGELFF.

The table lists this clonotype with many counts. The CDR3 sequence is CSAPWAAETQYF. In DNA, the CDR3 is TGCAGTGCTCCTTGGGCTGCAGAGACCCAGTACTTC. The V call is TRBV20-1, the J call TRBJ2-5, with D unresolved. V dropped 5 bases and J dropped 4 bases, with 11 bases sitting between them. The CDR3 is 12 amino acids. Per germline, CDR1 DFQATT and CDR2 SNEGSKA (reference sequence).

There are many counts of this clonotype. V and J are TRBV20-1 and TRBJ1-2; D perhaps matches TRBD1 (5 bases). CDR3 size: 15 residues. The germline gives CDR1 DFQATT, CDR2 SNEGSKA (reference sequence). The V end was cut by 1 base, the J end by 5 bases, with 17 bases between. This CDR3 reads CSARGGTETVYGYTF. The CDR3 nucleotides are TGCAGTGCTAGAGGGGGGACCGAGACAGTGTATGGCTACACCTTC.

This clonotype has at least ten counts. The rearrangement links TRBV5-1 to TRBJ2-2; D might be TRBD2 (5 bases). The ends were cut back, 5 bases at V and 4 bases at J, with 9 bases in the middle. Germline V gives CDR1 SGHRS, CDR2 YFSETQ. The CDR3 length is 13 residues. The DNA of the CDR3 is TGCGCCAGCAGGGACTCCGTCACCGGGGAGCTGTTTTTT. Translated, it gives CASRDSVTGELFF.

This clonotype was observed at least ten times. The chain uses TRBV7-6 and TRBJ1-3; D is ambiguous. Germline V gives CDR1 SGHVS, CDR2 FNYEAQ. The V and J ends lost 3 bases and 0 bases respectively, with 6 bases between them. This CDR3 has 14 residues. CDR3 amino acids: CASSFESSGNTIYF. The CDR3 nucleotides read TGTGCCAGCAGCTTCGAGAGCTCTGGAAACACCATATATTTT.

This clonotype was observed at least ten times. This chain's CDR3 is CSVYNSPLHF. In DNA form, the CDR3 reads TGCAGCGTCTATAATTCACCCCTCCACTTT. The rearrangement links TRBV29-1 to TRBJ1-6; D is uncertain. The V gene's germline CDR1 is SQVTM and CDR2 ANQGSEA. V lost 6 bases and J lost 3, with 0 bases in between. This CDR3 is built from 10 residues.

This clonotype was observed many times. V and J are TRBV12-3 or TRBV12-4 and TRBJ1-2; perhaps TRBD1 as D (5 bases). The CDR3 is 14 amino acids. Trimming left V 2 bases short and J 3 bases short, with 10 bases between. This chain's CDR3 is CASSLLSRDYGYTF. The CDR3 bases are TGTGCCAGCAGTTTATTATCCAGGGACTATGGCTACACCTTC.

This clonotype showed up many times. The chain carries TRBV20-1 and TRBJ1-2, with a weak D call TRBD1 (5 bases). The germline CDR1 and CDR2 sequences are DFQATT and SNEGSKA (reference sequence). This CDR3 comprises 15 residues. V was trimmed by 3 bases and J by 6 bases, leaving 20 bases between them. The CDR3: CSASSTGGTPDGYTF. Here the CDR3 DNA reads TGCAGTGCTAGTAGTACAGGAGGGACCCCCGATGGCTACACCTTC.

In its sample, this clonotype was seen many times. The chain uses TRBV5-1 and TRBJ2-3; TRBD2 might be the D (5 bases). Germline V CDR1 and CDR2: SGHRS, YFSETQ. The CDR3 extends over 14 amino acids. Between the trimmed V and J ends, which lost 4 bases and 2 bases, there was a span of 11 bases. Here the CDR3 reads CASSQEANTDTQYF. The CDR3 region has the DNA TGCGCCAGCAGCCAGGAGGCTAACACAGATACGCAGTATTTT.

This clonotype was counted many times. This chain joins TRBV15 and TRBJ1-1; a possible D gene is TRBD1 (5 bases). CDR3 length: 13 residues. Germline CDR1 is LNHNV and CDR2 is YYDKDF (reference sequence). V dropped 6 bases and J dropped 1 base, with 9 bases sitting between them. The CDR3 bases are TGTGCCACCAGAGACAGCCCGAACACTGAAGCTTTCTTT. It codes for CATRDSPNTEAFF.

By proportion, this clonotype is medium-sized. The chain couples TRBV28 to TRBJ2-7, with a weak D call TRBD2 (6 bases). Germline CDR1 is MDHEN and CDR2 is SYDVKM. V dropped 7 bases and J dropped 3 bases, with 16 bases sitting between them. CDR3 size: 14 residues. The CDR3 region is CASTPGGENYEQYF. The CDR3 region has the DNA TGTGCCAGCACCCCAGGCGGGGAAAACTACGAGCAGTACTTC.

This clonotype was seen at least ten times. The chain is built from TRBV5-1 and TRBJ2-7; TRBD1 agrees at 7 bases. CDR3 length: 16 amino acids. The V and J ends lost 6 bases and 3 bases, in that order; junction bases with no gene match: 15. Germline V CDR1 and CDR2: SGHRS, YFSETQ. As DNA, the CDR3 is TGCGCCAGCATACCCTCGCCCGGGACAGCGTTCTACGAGCAGTACTTC. It yields the protein CASIPSPGTAFYEQYF.

This clonotype was counted at least ten times. Written as DNA, the CDR3 is TGCGCCAGCAGCTTGGTAGGACCACGCACAGATACGCAGTATTTT. It translates to CASSLVGPRTDTQYF. The J gene is TRBJ2-3, the V gene TRBV5-1; D uncertain. Germline values: CDR1 SGHRS, CDR2 YFSETQ. V was trimmed by 0 bases and J by 1 base, leaving 9 bases between them. The CDR3 runs to 15 residues.

This clonotype was seen ten or more times. The chain links TRBV29-1 to TRBJ2-3; 7 bases align to TRBD2. V dropped 6 bases and J dropped 6; count of bases not matched to a gene: 12. Looked up from germline, CDR1 is SQVTM and CDR2 is ANQGSEA. The CDR3 runs 14 residues. The CDR3: CSVTGAGVTDTQYF. DNA of the CDR3: TGCAGCGTGACCGGGGCGGGGGTGACCGATACGCAGTATTTT.